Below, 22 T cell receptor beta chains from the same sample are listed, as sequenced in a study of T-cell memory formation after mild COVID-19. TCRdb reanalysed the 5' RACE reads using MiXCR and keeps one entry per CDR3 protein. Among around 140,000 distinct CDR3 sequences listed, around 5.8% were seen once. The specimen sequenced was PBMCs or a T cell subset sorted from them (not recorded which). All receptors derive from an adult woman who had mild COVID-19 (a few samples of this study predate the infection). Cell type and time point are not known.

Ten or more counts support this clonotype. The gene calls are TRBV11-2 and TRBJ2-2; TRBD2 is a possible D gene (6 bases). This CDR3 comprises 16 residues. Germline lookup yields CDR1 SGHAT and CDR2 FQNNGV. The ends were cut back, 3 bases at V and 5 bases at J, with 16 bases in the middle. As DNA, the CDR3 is TGTGCCAGCAGCTTCTCGACTAGGAGAGGGACCGGGGAGCTGTTTTTT. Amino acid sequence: CASSFSTRRGTGELFF. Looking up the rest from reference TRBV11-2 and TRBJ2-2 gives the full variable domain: EAGVAQSPRYKIIEKRQSVAFWCNPISGHATLYWYQQILGQGPKLLIQFQNNGVVDDSQLPKDRFSAERLKGVDSTLKIQPAKLEDSAVYLCASSFSTRRGTGELFFGEGSRLTVL.

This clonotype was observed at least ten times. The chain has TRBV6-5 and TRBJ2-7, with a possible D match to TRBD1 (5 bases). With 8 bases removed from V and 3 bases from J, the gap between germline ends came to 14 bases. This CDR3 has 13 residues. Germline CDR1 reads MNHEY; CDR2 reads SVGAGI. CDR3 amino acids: CASQKRGYYEQYF. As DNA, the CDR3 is TGTGCCAGCCAAAAAAGGGGATACTACGAGCAGTACTTC.

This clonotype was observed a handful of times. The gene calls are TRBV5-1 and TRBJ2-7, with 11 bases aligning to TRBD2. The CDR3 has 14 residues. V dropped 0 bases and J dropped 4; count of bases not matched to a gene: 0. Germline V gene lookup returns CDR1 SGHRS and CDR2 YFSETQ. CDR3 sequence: CASSLASGRYEQYF. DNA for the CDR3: TGCGCCAGCAGCTTGGCTAGCGGGAGGTACGAGCAGTACTTC.

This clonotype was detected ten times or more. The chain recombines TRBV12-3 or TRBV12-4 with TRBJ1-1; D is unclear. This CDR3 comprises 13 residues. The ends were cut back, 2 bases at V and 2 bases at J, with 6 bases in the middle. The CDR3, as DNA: TGTGCCAGCAGTTTAAAGTCCAACACTGAAGCTTTCTTT. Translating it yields CASSLKSNTEAFF.

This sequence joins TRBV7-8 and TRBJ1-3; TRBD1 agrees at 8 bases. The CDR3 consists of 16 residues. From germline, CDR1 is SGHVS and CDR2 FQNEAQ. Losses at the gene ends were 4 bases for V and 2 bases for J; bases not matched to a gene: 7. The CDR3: CASSYTTGGTGNTIYF. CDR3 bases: TGTGCCAGCAGCTATACTACAGGGGGAACTGGAAACACCATATATTTT. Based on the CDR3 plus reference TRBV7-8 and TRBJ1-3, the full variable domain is GAGVSQSPRYKVAKRGQDVALRCDPISGHVSLFWYQQALGQGPEFLTYFQNEAQLDKSGLPSDRFFAERPEGSVSTLKIQRTQQEDSAVYLCASSYTTGGTGNTIYFGEGSWLTVV.

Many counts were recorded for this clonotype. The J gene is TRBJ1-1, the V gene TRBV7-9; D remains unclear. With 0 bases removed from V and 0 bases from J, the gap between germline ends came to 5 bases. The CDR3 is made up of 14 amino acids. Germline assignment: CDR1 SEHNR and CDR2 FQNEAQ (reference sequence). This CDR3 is CASSLAGLNTEAFF. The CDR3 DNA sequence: TGTGCCAGCAGCTTAGCAGGACTGAACACTGAAGCTTTCTTT.

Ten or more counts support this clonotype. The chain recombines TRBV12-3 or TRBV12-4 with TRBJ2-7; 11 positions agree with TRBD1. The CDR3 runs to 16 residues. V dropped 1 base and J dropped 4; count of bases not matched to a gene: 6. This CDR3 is CASSLGGQGAPYEQYF. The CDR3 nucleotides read TGTGCCAGCAGTTTAGGCGGACAGGGGGCGCCTTACGAGCAGTACTTC.

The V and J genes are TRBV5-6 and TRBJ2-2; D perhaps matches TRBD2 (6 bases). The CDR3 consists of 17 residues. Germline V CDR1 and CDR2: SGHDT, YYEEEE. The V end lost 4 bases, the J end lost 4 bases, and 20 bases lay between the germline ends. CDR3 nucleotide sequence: TGTGCCAGCAGCCGACCAGCCTATAGCGGCCCCACCGGGGAGCTGTTTTTT. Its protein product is CASSRPAYSGPTGELFF.

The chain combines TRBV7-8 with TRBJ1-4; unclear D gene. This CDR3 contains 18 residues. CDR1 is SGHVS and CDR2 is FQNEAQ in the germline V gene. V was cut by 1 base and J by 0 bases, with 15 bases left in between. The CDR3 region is CASSLVSRPTATNEKLFF. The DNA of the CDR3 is TGTGCCAGCAGCTTAGTTTCGCGACCCACCGCAACTAATGAAAAACTGTTTTTT.

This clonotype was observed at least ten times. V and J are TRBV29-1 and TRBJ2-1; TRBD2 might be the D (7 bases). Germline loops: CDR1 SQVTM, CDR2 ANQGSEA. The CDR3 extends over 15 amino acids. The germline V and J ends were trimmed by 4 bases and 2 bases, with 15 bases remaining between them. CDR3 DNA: TGCAGCGTTGTCTCGGGGGGCCTTGCCTACAATGAGCAGTTCTTC. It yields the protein CSVVSGGLAYNEQFF.

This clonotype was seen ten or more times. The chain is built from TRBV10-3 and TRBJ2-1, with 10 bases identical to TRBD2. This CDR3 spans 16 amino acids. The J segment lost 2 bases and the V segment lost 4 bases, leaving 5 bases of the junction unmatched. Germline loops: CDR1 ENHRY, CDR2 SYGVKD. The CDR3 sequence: CAISVIAGGPYNEQFF. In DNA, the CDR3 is TGTGCCATCAGTGTGATAGCGGGGGGACCCTACAATGAGCAGTTCTTC.

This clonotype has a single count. CDR3 region: CASSLSEETQYF. In DNA, the CDR3 is TGCGCCAGCAGTCTGTCGGAAGAGACCCAGTACTTC. The rearrangement joins TRBV23-1 to TRBJ2-5, with no clear D. TRBV23-1 is labeled an ORF, and its function is uncertain. The CDR3 length is 12 residues. V lost 4 bases, J lost 3 bases, and 6 bases lay in between.

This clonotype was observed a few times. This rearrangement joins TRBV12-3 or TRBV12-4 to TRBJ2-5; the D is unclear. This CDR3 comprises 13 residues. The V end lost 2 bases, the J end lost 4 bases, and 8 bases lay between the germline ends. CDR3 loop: CASSLSKRETQYF. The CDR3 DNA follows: TGTGCCAGCAGTTTATCTAAGAGAGAGACCCAGTACTTC.

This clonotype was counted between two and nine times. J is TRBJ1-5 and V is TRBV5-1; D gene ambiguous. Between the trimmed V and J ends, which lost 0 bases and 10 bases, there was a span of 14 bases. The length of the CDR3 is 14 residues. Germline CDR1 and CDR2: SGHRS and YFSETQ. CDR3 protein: CASSLAGSEGPQHF. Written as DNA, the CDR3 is TGCGCCAGCAGCTTGGCGGGATCGGAAGGACCCCAGCATTTT.

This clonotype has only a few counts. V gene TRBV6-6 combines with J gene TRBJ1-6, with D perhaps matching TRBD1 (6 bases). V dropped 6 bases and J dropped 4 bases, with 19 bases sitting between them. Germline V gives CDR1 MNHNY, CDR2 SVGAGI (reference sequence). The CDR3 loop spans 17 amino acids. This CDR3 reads CASSPPIGGGYNSPLHF. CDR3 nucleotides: TGTGCCAGCAGCCCCCCCATAGGGGGGGGTTATAATTCACCCCTCCACTTT.

This CDR3 reads CASSQRANQPQHF. As DNA, the CDR3 is TGTGCCAGCAGTCAGAGGGCAAATCAGCCCCAGCATTTT. The chain uses TRBV12-3 or TRBV12-4 and TRBJ1-5, with D unclear. There are 13 residues in the CDR3. Trimming removed 5 bases at V and 4 bases at J, with 9 bases between.

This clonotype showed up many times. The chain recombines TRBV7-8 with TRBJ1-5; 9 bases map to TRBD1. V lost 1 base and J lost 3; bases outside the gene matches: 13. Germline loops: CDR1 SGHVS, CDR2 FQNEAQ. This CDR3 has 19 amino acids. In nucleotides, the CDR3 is TGTGCCAGCAGCTTAGTCCCCCTGGCGGGGACAGGGTTCAATCAGCCCCAGCATTTT. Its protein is CASSLVPLAGTGFNQPQHF.

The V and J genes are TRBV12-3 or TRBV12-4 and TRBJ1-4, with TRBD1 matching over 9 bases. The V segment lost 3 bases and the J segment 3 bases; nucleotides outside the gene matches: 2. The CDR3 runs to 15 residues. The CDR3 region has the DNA TGTGCCAGCAGTTTTGGGACAGGGTCTAATGAAAAACTGTTTTTT. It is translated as CASSFGTGSNEKLFF.

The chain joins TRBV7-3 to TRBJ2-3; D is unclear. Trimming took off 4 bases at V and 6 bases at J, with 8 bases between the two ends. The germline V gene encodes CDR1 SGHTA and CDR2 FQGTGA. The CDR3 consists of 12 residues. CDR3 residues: CASSSGPDTQYF. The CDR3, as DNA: TGTGCCAGCAGCTCCGGACCGGATACGCAGTATTTT.

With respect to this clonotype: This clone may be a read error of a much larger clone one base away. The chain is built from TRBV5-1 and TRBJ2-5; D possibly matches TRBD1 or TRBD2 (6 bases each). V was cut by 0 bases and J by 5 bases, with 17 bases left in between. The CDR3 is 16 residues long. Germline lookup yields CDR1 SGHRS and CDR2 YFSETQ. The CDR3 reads CASSLAFTGAGETQYF. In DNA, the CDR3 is TGCGCCAGCAGCTTGGCCTTCACGGGGGCCGGGGAGACCCAGTACTTC.

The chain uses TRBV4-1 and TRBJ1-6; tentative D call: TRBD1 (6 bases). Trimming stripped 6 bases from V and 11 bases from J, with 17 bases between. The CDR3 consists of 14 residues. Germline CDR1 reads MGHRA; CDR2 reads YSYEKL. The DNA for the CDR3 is TGCGCCAGCAGAGGTACGTCGCAGGGGCCACCCCTCCACTTT. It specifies CASRGTSQGPPLHF.

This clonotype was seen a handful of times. In nucleotides, the CDR3 is TGTGCCAGCAGCCAATTTCTCGGACTAGCGGCCACAGATACGCAGTATTTT. The encoded protein is CASSQFLGLAATDTQYF. The chain employs TRBV3-1 and TRBJ2-3, with 10 bases that match TRBD2. The germline V gene has CDR1 LGHDT and CDR2 YNNKEL (reference sequence). J was trimmed by 2 bases and V by 2 bases; bases with no gene match: 7. This CDR3 region has 17 residues.